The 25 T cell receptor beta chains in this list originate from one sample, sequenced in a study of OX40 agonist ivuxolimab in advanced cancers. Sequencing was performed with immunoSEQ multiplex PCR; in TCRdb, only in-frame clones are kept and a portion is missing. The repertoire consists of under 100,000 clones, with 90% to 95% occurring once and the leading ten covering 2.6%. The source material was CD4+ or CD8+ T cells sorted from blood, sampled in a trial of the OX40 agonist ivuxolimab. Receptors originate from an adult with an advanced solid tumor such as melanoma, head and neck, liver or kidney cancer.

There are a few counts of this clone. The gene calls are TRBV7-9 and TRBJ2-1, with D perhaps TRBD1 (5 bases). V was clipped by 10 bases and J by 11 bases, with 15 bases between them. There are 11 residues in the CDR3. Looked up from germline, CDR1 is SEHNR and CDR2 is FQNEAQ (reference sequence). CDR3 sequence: CAINQGQKQFF. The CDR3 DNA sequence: TGTGCCATCAACCAGGGTCAAAAGCAGTTCTTC. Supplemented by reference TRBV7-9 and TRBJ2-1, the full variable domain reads DTGVSQNPRHKITKRGQNVTFRCDPISEHNRLYWYRQTLGQGPEFLTYFQNEAQLEKSRLLSDRFSAERPKGSFSTLEIQRTEQGDSAMYLCAINQGQKQFFGPGTRLTVL.

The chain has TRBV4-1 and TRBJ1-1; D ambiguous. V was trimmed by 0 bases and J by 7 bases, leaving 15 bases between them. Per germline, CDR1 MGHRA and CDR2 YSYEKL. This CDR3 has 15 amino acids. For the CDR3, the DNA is TGCGCCAGCAGCCAAGAACCCGTCGTGGGGTTTGAAGCTTTCTTT. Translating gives CASSQEPVVGFEAFF.

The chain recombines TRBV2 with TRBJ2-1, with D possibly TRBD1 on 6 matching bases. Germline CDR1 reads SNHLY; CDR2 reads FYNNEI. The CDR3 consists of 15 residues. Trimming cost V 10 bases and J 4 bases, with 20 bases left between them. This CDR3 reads CANQQGSYSYNEQFF. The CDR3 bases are TGTGCCAACCAACAGGGTTCTTACAGTTACAATGAGCAGTTCTTC.

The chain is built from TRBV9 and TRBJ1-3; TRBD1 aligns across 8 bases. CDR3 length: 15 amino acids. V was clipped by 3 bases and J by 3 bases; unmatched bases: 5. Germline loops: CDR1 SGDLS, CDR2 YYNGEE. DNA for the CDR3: TGTGCCAGCAGCGCAGGACAGGGTGGTGGAAACACCATATATTTT. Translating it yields CASSAGQGGGNTIYF. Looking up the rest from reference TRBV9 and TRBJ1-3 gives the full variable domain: DSGVTQTPKHLITATGQRVTLRCSPRSGDLSVYWYQQSLDQGLQFLIQYYNGEERAKGNILERFSAQQFPDLHSELNLSSLELGDSALYFCASSAGQGGGNTIYFGEGSWLTVV.

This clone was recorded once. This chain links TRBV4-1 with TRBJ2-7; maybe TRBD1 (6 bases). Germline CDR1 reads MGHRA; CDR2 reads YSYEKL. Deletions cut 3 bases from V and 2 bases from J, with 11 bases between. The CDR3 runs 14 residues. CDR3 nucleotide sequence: TGCGCCAGCAGCCATCCCGGACAGCCCTACGAGCAGTACTTC. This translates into CASSHPGQPYEQYF.

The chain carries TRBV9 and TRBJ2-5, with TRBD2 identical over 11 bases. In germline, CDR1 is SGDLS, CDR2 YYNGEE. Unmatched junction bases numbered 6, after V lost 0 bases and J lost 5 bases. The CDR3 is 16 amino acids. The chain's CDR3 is CASSVGLSSGRETQYF. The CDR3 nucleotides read TGTGCCAGCAGCGTAGGATTGTCTAGCGGGAGGGAGACCCAGTACTTC.

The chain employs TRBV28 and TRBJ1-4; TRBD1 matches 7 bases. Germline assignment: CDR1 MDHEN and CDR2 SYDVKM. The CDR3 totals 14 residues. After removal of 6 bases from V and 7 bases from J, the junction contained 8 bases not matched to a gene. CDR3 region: CASSPGTESEKLFF. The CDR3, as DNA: TGTGCCAGCAGCCCCGGGACAGAGAGTGAAAAACTGTTTTTT.

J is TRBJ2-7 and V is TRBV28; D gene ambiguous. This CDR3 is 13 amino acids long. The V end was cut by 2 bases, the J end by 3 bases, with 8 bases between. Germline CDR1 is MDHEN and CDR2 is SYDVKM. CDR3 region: CASSLPGIYEQYF. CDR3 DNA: TGTGCCAGCAGTTTACCAGGTATCTACGAGCAGTACTTC.

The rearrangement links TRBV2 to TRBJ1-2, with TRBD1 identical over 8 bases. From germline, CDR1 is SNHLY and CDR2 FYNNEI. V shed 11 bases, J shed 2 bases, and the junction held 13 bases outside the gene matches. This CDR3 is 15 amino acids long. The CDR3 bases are TGTGCCGGTCACAGGGGGGCTACAGAAAACTATGGCTACACCTTC. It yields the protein CAGHRGATENYGYTF.

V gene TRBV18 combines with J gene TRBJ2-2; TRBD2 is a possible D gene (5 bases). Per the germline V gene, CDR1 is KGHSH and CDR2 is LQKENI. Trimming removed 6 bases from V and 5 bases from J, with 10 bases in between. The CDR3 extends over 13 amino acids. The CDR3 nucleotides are TGTGCCAGCTCTCTCGAGCGGACCGGGGAGCTGTTTTTT. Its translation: CASSLERTGELFF. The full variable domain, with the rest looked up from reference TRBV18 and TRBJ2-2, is NAGVMQNPRHLVRRRGQEARLRCSPMKGHSHVYWYRQLPEEGLKFMVYLQKENIIDESGMPKERFSAEFPKEGPSILRIQQVVRGDSAAYFCASSLERTGELFFGEGSRLTVL.

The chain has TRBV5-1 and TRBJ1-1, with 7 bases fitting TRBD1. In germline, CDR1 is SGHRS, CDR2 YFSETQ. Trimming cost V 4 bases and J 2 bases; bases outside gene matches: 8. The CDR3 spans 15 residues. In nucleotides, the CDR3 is TGCGCCAGCAGCCCGGGACAGACAAGCAACACTGAAGCTTTCTTT. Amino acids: CASSPGQTSNTEAFF.

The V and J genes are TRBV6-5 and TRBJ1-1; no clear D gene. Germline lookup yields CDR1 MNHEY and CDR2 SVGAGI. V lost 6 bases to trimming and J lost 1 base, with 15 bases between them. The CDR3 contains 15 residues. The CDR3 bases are TGTGCCAGCAGATCACCCCCTGGACGGAACACTGAAGCTTTCTTT. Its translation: CASRSPPGRNTEAFF.

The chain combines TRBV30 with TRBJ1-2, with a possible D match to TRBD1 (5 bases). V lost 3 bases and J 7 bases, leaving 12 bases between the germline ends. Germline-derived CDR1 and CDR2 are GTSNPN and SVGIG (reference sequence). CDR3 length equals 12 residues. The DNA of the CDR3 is TGTGCCTGGAGGGGGGAGGCAGGTGGCTACACCTTC. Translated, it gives CAWRGEAGGYTF.

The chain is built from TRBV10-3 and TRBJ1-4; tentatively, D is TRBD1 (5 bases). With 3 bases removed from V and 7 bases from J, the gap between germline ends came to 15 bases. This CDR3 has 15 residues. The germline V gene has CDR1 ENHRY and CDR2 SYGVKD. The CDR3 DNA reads TGTGCCATCAGTGATTATGGGGGAGGCGGTGAAAAACTGTTTTTT. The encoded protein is CAISDYGGGGEKLFF.

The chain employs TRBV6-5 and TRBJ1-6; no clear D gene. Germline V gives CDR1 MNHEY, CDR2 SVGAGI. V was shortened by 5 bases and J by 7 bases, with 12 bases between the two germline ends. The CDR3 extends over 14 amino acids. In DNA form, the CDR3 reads TGTGCCAGCAGTAGGGTGGAGAACAATTCACCCCTCCACTTT. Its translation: CASSRVENNSPLHF.

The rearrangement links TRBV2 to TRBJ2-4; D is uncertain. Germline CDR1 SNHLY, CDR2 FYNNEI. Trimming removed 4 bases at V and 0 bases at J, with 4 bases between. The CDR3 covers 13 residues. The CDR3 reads CASSGLAKNIQYF. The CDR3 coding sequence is TGTGCCAGCAGTGGACTAGCCAAAAACATTCAGTACTTC.

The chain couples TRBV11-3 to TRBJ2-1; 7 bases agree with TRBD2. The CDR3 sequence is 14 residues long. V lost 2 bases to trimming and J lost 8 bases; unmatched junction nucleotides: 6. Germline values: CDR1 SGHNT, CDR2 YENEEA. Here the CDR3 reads CASSLRGGSDEQFF. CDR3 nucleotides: TGTGCCAGCAGCTTACGGGGAGGGAGCGATGAGCAGTTCTTC.

CDR3 in DNA: TGTGCCAGCTCACCGAACCTTGGGGGGTCTAACACCGGGGAGCTGTTTTTT. This sequence encodes CASSPNLGGSNTGELFF. The chain has TRBV18 and TRBJ2-2, with D perhaps TRBD2 (6 bases). The germline V gene encodes CDR1 KGHSH and CDR2 LQKENI. Trimming pared 3 bases from V and 2 bases from J, leaving 16 bases between. The CDR3 has 17 residues.

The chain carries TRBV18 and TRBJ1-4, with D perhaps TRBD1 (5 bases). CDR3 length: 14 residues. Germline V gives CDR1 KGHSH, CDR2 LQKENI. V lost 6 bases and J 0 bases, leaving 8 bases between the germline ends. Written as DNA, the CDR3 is TGTGCCAGCTCTCCAGGGTCAACTAATGAAAAACTGTTTTTT. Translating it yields CASSPGSTNEKLFF.

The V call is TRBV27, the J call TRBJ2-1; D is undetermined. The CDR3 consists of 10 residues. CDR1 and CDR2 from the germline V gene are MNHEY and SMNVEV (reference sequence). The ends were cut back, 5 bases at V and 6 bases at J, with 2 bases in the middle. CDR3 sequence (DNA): TGTGCCAGCAGTCCCAATGAGCAGTTCTTC. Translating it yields CASSPNEQFF.

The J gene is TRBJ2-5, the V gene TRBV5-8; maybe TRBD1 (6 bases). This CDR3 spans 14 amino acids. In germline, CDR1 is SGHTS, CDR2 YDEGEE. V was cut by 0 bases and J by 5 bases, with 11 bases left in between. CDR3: CASSLARGRETQYF. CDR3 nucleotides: TGTGCCAGCAGCTTGGCCAGGGGAAGGGAGACCCAGTACTTC.

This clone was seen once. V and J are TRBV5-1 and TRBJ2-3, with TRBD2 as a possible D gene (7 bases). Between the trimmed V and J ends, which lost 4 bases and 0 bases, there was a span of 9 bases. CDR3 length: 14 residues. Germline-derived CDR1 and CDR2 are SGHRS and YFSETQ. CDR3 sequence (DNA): TGCGCCAGCAGCGGGGGGGCTAGCACAGATACGCAGTATTTT. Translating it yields CASSGGASTDTQYF.

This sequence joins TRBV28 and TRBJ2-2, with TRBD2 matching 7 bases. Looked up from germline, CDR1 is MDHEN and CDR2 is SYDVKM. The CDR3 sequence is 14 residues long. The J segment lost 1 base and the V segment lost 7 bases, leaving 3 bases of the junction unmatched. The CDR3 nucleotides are TGTGCCAGCATTCCTAGCGGGAACACCGGGGAGCTGTTTTTT. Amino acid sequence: CASIPSGNTGELFF.

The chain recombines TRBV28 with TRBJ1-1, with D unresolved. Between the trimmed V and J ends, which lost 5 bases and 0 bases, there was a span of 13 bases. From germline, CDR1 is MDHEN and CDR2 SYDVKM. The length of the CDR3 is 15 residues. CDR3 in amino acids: CASSRHGLMNTEAFF. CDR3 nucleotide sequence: TGTGCCAGCAGTCGCCACGGCCTAATGAACACTGAAGCTTTCTTT.

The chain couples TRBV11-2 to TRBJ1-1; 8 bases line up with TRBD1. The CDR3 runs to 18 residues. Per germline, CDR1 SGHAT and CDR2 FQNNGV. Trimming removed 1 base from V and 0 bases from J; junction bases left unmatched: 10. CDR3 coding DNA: TGTGCCAGCAGCTTAGGCAGGGGGCAGGGAGAGGTGAACACTGAAGCTTTCTTT. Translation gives CASSLGRGQGEVNTEAFF.